This is a list of T cell receptor beta chains from one sample in a study of blood T cell repertoires in COVID-19. TCRdb's copy holds only in-frame clones and misses some; the assay was immunoSEQ multiplex PCR. The sample has roughly 100,000 clones; around 81% are singletons. Input material: peripheral blood. These receptors all come from a man of 80 years or more with acute or convalescent COVID-19. The CDR3 runs from the conserved cysteine through the conserved F or W. Fields, in order: clone size, D gene, J gene, V gene, CDR3 length, CDR3 protein, CDR3 DNA. D genes are given only for firm matches. Only part of the rows carry a size: once, few, many, or a class if the clone is expanded.

clone_size: -; d_call: TRBD1; j_call: TRBJ2-5; v_call: TRBV4-1; cdr3_length: 15; cdr3_aa: CASSQHGTAQETQYF; cdr3_nt: TGCGCCAGCAGCCAACACGGGACAGCCCAAGAGACCCAGTACTTC
clone_size: -; d_call: -; j_call: TRBJ1-1; v_call: TRBV7-9; cdr3_length: 15; cdr3_aa: CASSAGRGMSTEAFF; cdr3_nt: TGTGCCAGCAGCGCCGGACGGGGTATGAGCACTGAAGCTTTCTTT
clone_size: -; d_call: -; j_call: TRBJ1-6; v_call: TRBV5-1; cdr3_length: 17; cdr3_aa: CASSLAPTGSLNSPLHF; cdr3_nt: TGCGCCAGCAGCTTGGCCCCTACAGGGTCTCTTAATTCACCCCTCCACTTT
clone_size: -; d_call: TRBD1; j_call: TRBJ2-5; v_call: TRBV24-1; cdr3_length: 14; cdr3_aa: CATSATTGYETQYF; cdr3_nt: TGTGCCACCAGTGCTACGACAGGGTATGAGACCCAGTACTTC
clone_size: -; d_call: -; j_call: TRBJ2-1; v_call: TRBV5-1; cdr3_length: 16; cdr3_aa: CASSLGQPRSYNEQFF; cdr3_nt: TGCGCCAGCAGCTTGGGACAGCCCAGGTCCTACAATGAGCAGTTCTTC
clone_size: once; d_call: TRBD1; j_call: TRBJ2-7; v_call: TRBV6-5; cdr3_length: 13; cdr3_aa: CASSRDRSYEQYF; cdr3_nt: TGTGCCAGCAGTCGGGACAGGTCCTACGAGCAGTACTTC
clone_size: -; d_call: -; j_call: TRBJ2-2; v_call: TRBV27; cdr3_length: 15; cdr3_aa: CASSLRGGNTGELFF; cdr3_nt: TGTGCCAGCAGTCTGCGTGGAGGCAACACCGGGGAGCTGTTTTTT
clone_size: -; d_call: TRBD1; j_call: TRBJ1-1; v_call: TRBV6-1; cdr3_length: 13; cdr3_aa: CASSEAGQGEAFF; cdr3_nt: TGTGCCAGCAGTGAAGCTGGACAGGGTGAAGCTTTCTTT
clone_size: -; d_call: -; j_call: TRBJ2-7; v_call: TRBV28; cdr3_length: 15; cdr3_aa: CASSLRTIGPYEQYF; cdr3_nt: TGTGCCAGCAGTTTAAGAACGATCGGTCCCTACGAGCAGTACTTC
clone_size: -; d_call: -; j_call: TRBJ2-1; v_call: TRBV7-9; cdr3_length: 17; cdr3_aa: CASSLGRRADHYNEQFF; cdr3_nt: TGTGCCAGCAGCTTAGGCCGGCGGGCAGACCACTACAATGAGCAGTTCTTC
clone_size: few; d_call: TRBD1; j_call: TRBJ1-5; v_call: TRBV28; cdr3_length: 15; cdr3_aa: CASSLRGRGNQPQHF; cdr3_nt: TGTGCCAGCAGTCTAAGGGGGCGCGGCAATCAGCCCCAGCATTTT
clone_size: -; d_call: TRBD1; j_call: TRBJ1-5; v_call: TRBV29-1; cdr3_length: 13; cdr3_aa: CSVGRGQHQPQHF; cdr3_nt: TGCAGCGTTGGCAGGGGGCAGCATCAGCCCCAGCATTTT
clone_size: -; d_call: TRBD1; j_call: TRBJ1-6; v_call: TRBV5-4; cdr3_length: 18; cdr3_aa: CASSVGQGAFLGNSPLHF; cdr3_nt: TGTGCCAGCAGTGTGGGACAGGGGGCTTTTCTCGGTAATTCACCCCTCCACTTT
clone_size: -; d_call: TRBD1; j_call: TRBJ2-5; v_call: TRBV5-1; cdr3_length: 16; cdr3_aa: CASSLTPTGSGETQYF; cdr3_nt: TGCGCCAGCAGCTTGACCCCGACAGGGAGTGGAGAGACCCAGTACTTC
clone_size: -; d_call: -; j_call: TRBJ2-1; v_call: TRBV7-9; cdr3_length: 14; cdr3_aa: CASSAGWSYNEQFF; cdr3_nt: TGTGCCAGCAGCGCGGGGTGGTCCTACAATGAGCAGTTCTTC
clone_size: -; d_call: TRBD1; j_call: TRBJ2-3; v_call: TRBV14; cdr3_length: 15; cdr3_aa: CASSPTGARTDTQYF; cdr3_nt: TGTGCCAGCTCCCCAACAGGGGCCCGAACAGATACGCAGTATTTT
clone_size: -; d_call: -; j_call: TRBJ2-5; v_call: TRBV2; cdr3_length: 13; cdr3_aa: CASSYRYQETQYF; cdr3_nt: TGTGCCAGCAGTTATCGCTATCAAGAGACCCAGTACTTC
clone_size: -; d_call: TRBD2; j_call: TRBJ2-7; v_call: TRBV5-1; cdr3_length: 17; cdr3_aa: CASSSIVAGGRFYEQYF; cdr3_nt: TGCGCCAGCAGCTCGATCGTAGCGGGAGGACGTTTCTACGAGCAGTACTTC
clone_size: -; d_call: TRBD1; j_call: TRBJ2-2; v_call: TRBV7-6; cdr3_length: 16; cdr3_aa: CASSLVPGGENGELFF; cdr3_nt: TGTGCCAGCAGCTTAGTGCCAGGGGGCGAGAACGGGGAGCTGTTTTTT
clone_size: -; d_call: -; j_call: TRBJ2-1; v_call: TRBV21-1; cdr3_length: 16; cdr3_aa: CASSKDLDRLDHEQFF; cdr3_nt: TGTGCCAGCAGCAAAGATCTGGATCGACTTGACCATGAGCAGTTCTTC
clone_size: -; d_call: TRBD1; j_call: TRBJ1-2; v_call: TRBV6-2/TRBV6-3; cdr3_length: 14; cdr3_aa: CASSETGGDYGYTF; cdr3_nt: TGTGCCAGCAGTGAGACAGGGGGGGACTATGGCTACACCTTC
clone_size: once; d_call: -; j_call: TRBJ2-1; v_call: TRBV6-6; cdr3_length: 15; cdr3_aa: CASSYDLASYNEQFF; cdr3_nt: TGTGCCAGCAGTTACGATCTAGCCTCCTACAATGAGCAGTTCTTC
clone_size: medium-sized; d_call: -; j_call: TRBJ2-7; v_call: TRBV11-2; cdr3_length: 13; cdr3_aa: CASSPQISYEQYF; cdr3_nt: TGTGCCAGCAGCCCTCAGATTTCCTACGAGCAGTACTTC
clone_size: -; d_call: -; j_call: TRBJ2-3; v_call: TRBV5-1; cdr3_length: 15; cdr3_aa: CASSFTGGGTDTQYF; cdr3_nt: TGCGCCAGCAGCTTTACAGGGGGGGGCACAGATACGCAGTATTTT
clone_size: -; d_call: -; j_call: TRBJ2-4; v_call: TRBV30; cdr3_length: 13; cdr3_aa: CAWSASSVSAQYF; cdr3_nt: TGTGCCTGGAGTGCGTCTAGCGTATCAGCTCAGTACTTC
clone_size: -; d_call: TRBD1; j_call: TRBJ2-6; v_call: TRBV2; cdr3_length: 15; cdr3_aa: CASGQGEAGANVLTF; cdr3_nt: TGTGCCAGCGGACAGGGGGAAGCTGGGGCCAACGTCCTGACTTTC
clone_size: -; d_call: TRBD1; j_call: TRBJ1-2; v_call: TRBV28; cdr3_length: 13; cdr3_aa: CASTPDRTYGYTF; cdr3_nt: TGTGCCAGCACCCCGGACAGGACCTATGGCTACACCTTC
clone_size: -; d_call: TRBD2; j_call: TRBJ2-2; v_call: TRBV27; cdr3_length: 17; cdr3_aa: CASSPPAPTSGSWELFF; cdr3_nt: TGTGCCAGCAGTCCCCCGGCCCCGACTAGCGGGAGTTGGGAGCTGTTTTTT
clone_size: -; d_call: TRBD1; j_call: TRBJ1-2; v_call: TRBV6-1; cdr3_length: 16; cdr3_aa: CASREHRTGGAYGYTF; cdr3_nt: TGTGCCAGCAGGGAACACCGAACAGGGGGCGCCTATGGCTACACCTTC
clone_size: -; d_call: TRBD1; j_call: TRBJ1-2; v_call: TRBV5-8; cdr3_length: 15; cdr3_aa: CASSLWQGASYGYTF; cdr3_nt: TGTGCCAGCAGCTTGTGGCAGGGGGCTAGTTATGGCTACACCTTC
clone_size: -; d_call: TRBD1; j_call: TRBJ1-4; v_call: TRBV15; cdr3_length: 18; cdr3_aa: CATSRSWTGRGGDEKLFF; cdr3_nt: TGTGCCACCAGCAGATCATGGACAGGGAGGGGAGGGGATGAAAAACTGTTTTTT
clone_size: few; d_call: -; j_call: TRBJ2-7; v_call: TRBV2; cdr3_length: 11; cdr3_aa: CASSPMREQYF; cdr3_nt: TGTGCCAGCAGCCCTATGAGGGAGCAGTACTTC
clone_size: -; d_call: TRBD2; j_call: TRBJ2-1; v_call: TRBV10-3; cdr3_length: 16; cdr3_aa: CAISGQGLARDNEQFF; cdr3_nt: TGTGCCATCAGTGGCCAGGGACTAGCGAGAGACAATGAGCAGTTCTTC